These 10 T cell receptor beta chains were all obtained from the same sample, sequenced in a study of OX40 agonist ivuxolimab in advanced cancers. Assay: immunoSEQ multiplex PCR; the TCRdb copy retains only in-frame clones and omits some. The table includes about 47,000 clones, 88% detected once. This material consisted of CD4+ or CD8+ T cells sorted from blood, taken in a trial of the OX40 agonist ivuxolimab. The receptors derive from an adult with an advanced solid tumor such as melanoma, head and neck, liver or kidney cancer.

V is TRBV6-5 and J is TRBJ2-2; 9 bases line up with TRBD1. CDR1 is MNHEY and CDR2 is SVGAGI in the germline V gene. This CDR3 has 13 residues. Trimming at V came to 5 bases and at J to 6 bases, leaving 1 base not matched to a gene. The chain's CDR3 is CASSRQGAGELFF. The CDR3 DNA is TGTGCCAGCAGTAGACAGGGGGCCGGGGAGCTGTTTTTT.

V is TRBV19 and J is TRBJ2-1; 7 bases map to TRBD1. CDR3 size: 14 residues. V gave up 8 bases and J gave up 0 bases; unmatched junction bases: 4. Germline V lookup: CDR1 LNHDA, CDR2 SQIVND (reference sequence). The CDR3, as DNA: TGTGCCAGTTGGGACAGAAGCTCCTACAATGAGCAGTTCTTC. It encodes CASWDRSSYNEQFF.

The CDR3 nucleotides read TGTGCCAGCAGCTCCCCGGGACAGGGGAACACTGAAGCTTTCTTT. It specifies CASSSPGQGNTEAFF. The chain links TRBV7-9 to TRBJ1-1; 9 nucleotides align to TRBD1. With V trimmed by 4 bases and J by 1 base, 4 bases remained unmatched. There are 15 residues in the CDR3. Germline CDR1 reads SEHNR; CDR2 reads FQNEAQ (reference sequence).

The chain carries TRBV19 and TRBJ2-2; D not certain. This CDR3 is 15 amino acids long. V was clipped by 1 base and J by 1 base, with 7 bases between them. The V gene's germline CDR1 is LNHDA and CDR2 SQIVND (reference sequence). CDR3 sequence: CASSIGARNTGELFF. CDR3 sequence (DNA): TGTGCCAGTAGTATAGGGGCTAGGAACACCGGGGAGCTGTTTTTT.

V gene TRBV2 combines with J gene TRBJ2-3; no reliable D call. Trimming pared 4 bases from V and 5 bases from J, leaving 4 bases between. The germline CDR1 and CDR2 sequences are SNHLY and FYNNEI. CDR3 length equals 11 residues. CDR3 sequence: CASSVLDTQYF. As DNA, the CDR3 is TGTGCCAGCAGTGTTTTAGATACGCAGTATTTT. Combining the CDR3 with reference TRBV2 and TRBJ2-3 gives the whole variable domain EPEVTQTPSHQVTQMGQEVILRCVPISNHLYFYWYRQILGQKVEFLVSFYNNEISEKSEIFDDQFSVERPDGSNFTLKIRSTKLEDSAMYFCASSVLDTQYFGPGTRLTVL.

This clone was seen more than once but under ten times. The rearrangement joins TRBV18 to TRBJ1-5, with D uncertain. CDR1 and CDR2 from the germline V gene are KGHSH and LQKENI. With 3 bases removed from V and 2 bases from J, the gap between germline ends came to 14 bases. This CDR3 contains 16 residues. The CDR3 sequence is CASSPRAVGGNQPQHF. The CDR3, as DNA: TGTGCCAGCTCACCTCGGGCGGTAGGAGGCAATCAGCCCCAGCATTTT.

Here the CDR3 reads CASSTSSGRAREQYF. CDR3 coding DNA: TGTGCCAGCAGCACCTCTAGCGGGAGGGCCCGGGAGCAGTACTTC. The chain couples TRBV9 to TRBJ2-7, with TRBD2 matching over 12 bases. CDR3 size: 15 residues. Germline V gene data show CDR1 as SGDLS and CDR2 as YYNGEE. Unmatched junction bases numbered 9, after V lost 4 bases and J lost 7 bases.

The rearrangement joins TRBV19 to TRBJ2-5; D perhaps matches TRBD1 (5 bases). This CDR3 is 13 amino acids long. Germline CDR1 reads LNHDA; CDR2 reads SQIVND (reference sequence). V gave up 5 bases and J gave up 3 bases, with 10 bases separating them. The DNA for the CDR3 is TGTGCCAGTAGTGATCAAGGGGAAGAGACCCAGTACTTC. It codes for CASSDQGEETQYF.

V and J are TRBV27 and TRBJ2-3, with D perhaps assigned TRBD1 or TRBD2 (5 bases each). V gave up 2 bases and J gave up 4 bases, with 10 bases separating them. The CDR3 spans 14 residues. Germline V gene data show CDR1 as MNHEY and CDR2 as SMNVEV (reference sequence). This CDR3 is CASSLGQGADTQYF. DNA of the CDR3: TGTGCCAGCAGTTTAGGGCAGGGAGCAGATACGCAGTATTTT.

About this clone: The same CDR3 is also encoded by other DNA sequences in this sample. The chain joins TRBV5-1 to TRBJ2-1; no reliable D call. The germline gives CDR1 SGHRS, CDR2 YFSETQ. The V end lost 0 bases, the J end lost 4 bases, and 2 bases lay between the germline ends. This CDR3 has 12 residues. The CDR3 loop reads CASSLDYNEQFF. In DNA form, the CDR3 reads TGCGCCAGCAGCTTGGATTACAATGAGCAGTTCTTC.